The 11 T cell receptor beta chains given below trace back to one sample, sequenced in a study of cytomegalovirus exposure and HLA in healthy donors. Primers: 60 Vbeta forward and 13 Jbeta reverse. Clones were read by immunoSEQ multiplex PCR, and TCRdb kept only the in-frame ones, dropping some. The repertoire holds over 200,000 clones, with roughly 90% as singletons. The sample was PBMCs. The receptors stem from a woman between 18 and 29 years old in good health and CMV-seronegative.

V usage is TRBV6-1 and J usage is TRBJ1-2, with 8 positions matching TRBD1. Germline values: CDR1 MNHNS, CDR2 SASEGT. J gave up 4 bases and V 5 bases, and 6 bases lay outside the gene matches. CDR3 size: 14 residues. DNA for the CDR3: TGTGCCAGCAGTTGGGACAGGTTTAGCTATGGCTACACCTTC. This sequence encodes CASSWDRFSYGYTF.

The rearrangement joins TRBV7-7 to TRBJ2-5, with 7 bases lining up with TRBD1. Germline V gene lookup returns CDR1 SSHAT and CDR2 FNYEAQ (reference sequence). The trim removed 2 bases at V and 1 base at J, leaving 10 bases unmatched. The CDR3 contains 17 residues. This CDR3 reads CASSLILDRVGQETQYF. In DNA form, the CDR3 reads TGTGCCAGCAGCTTAATTCTAGACAGGGTGGGCCAAGAGACCCAGTACTTC.

Points on this clone: A junction boundary mismatches the germline segment, possibly from a read error. The chain links TRBV5-6 to TRBJ1-1; D is possibly TRBD1 (6 bases). Germline V CDR1 and CDR2: SGHDT, YYEEEE. The CDR3 has 14 amino acids. Here the CDR3 reads CASSSGHRNTEVFF. The DNA for the CDR3 is TGTGCCAGCAGCTCGGGACACAGGAACACTGAAGTTTTCTTT.

The chain links TRBV6-5 to TRBJ1-1; 7 bases match TRBD1. Looked up from germline, CDR1 is MNHEY and CDR2 is SVGAGI. Trimming at V came to 4 bases and at J to 0 bases, leaving 8 bases not matched to a gene. The CDR3 totals 16 residues. The CDR3 spells CASSSGQAKMNTEAFF. The CDR3 DNA reads as TGTGCCAGCAGTTCAGGACAGGCTAAAATGAACACTGAAGCTTTCTTT.

The chain carries TRBV7-8 and TRBJ2-4, with 8 bases fitting TRBD1. The V gene end was trimmed by 3 bases and the J gene end by 10 bases; junction bases not matched to a gene: 8. CDR3 length: 14 amino acids. Germline lookup yields CDR1 SGHVS and CDR2 FQNEAQ. CDR3 DNA sequence: TGTGCCAGCAGCTTGGGACAGGTTGCAGATATTCAGTACTTC. Its translation: CASSLGQVADIQYF.

The CDR3 DNA is TGTGCCAGCAGCGTATTTGGCACCTCTAACTATGGCTACACCTTC. Translation: CASSVFGTSNYGYTF. The rearrangement joins TRBV9 to TRBJ1-2; D gene ambiguous. Germline values: CDR1 SGDLS, CDR2 YYNGEE. This CDR3 is 15 amino acids long. Trimming removed 1 base at V and 0 bases at J, with 10 bases between.

The genes are TRBV19 and TRBJ2-1, with D tentatively TRBD2 (7 bases). Between the trimmed V and J ends, which lost 8 bases and 2 bases, there was a span of 13 bases. The CDR3 covers 14 residues. Germline CDR1 is LNHDA and CDR2 is SQIVND (reference sequence). The CDR3 coding sequence is TGTGCCAGTGCTAGGGGGGGCCCCTACAATGAGCAGTTCTTC. This sequence encodes CASARGGPYNEQFF. Variable domain in full (rest from reference TRBV19 and TRBJ2-1): DGGITQSPKYLFRKEGQNVTLSCEQNLNHDAMYWYRQDPGQGLRLIYYSQIVNDFQKGDIAEGYSVSREKKESFPLTVTSAQKNPTAFYLCASARGGPYNEQFFGPGTRLTVL.

With regard to this clone: This CDR3 fails to terminate in the conserved phenylalanine or tryptophan, so it likely reflects a read error. It is unclear where the CDR3 begins or ends on the DNA, so no DNA is shown, and the CDR3 is as TCRdb lists it. CDR3 in amino acids: CASIYWRG. The chain couples TRBV6-1 to TRBJ2-3; the table's TRBD2 call for D was not verified on the DNA. From germline, CDR1 is MNHNS and CDR2 SASEGT. The CDR3 contains 8 residues when both ends are counted.

The rearrangement joins TRBV27 to TRBJ2-3, with 11 bases fitting TRBD2. Germline V CDR1 and CDR2: MNHEY, SMNVEV (reference sequence). The V segment lost 5 bases and the J segment 3 bases; nucleotides outside the gene matches: 4. This CDR3 region has 15 residues. The CDR3 loop reads CASSPRLAGTDTQYF. Here the CDR3 DNA reads TGTGCCAGCAGTCCAAGACTAGCGGGAACAGATACGCAGTATTTT.

In this sample, this clone turned up a few times. The chain couples TRBV6-1 to TRBJ1-1; no firm D call. CDR1 is MNHNS, CDR2 SASEGT, per germline. V was trimmed by 2 bases and J by 4 bases, leaving 11 bases between them. The CDR3 has 14 residues. This CDR3 is CASSETFGPTEAFF. In DNA, the CDR3 is TGTGCCAGCAGTGAAACTTTTGGGCCCACTGAAGCTTTCTTT.

The chain recombines TRBV4-3 with TRBJ2-1, with D perhaps TRBD2 (6 bases). Trimming removed 5 bases at V and 0 bases at J, with 11 bases between. Germline-derived CDR1 and CDR2 are LGHNA and YSLEER. The CDR3 covers 15 residues. CDR3 bases: TGCGCCAGCAGCTATGACGGGGGCTCCTACAATGAGCAGTTCTTC. Translated: CASSYDGGSYNEQFF.